The present T cell receptor beta chain was sequenced within a study of cytomegalovirus exposure and HLA in healthy donors. Whole-study results and caveats: In a later analysis, an Asian-associated ancestry cluster reportedly showed fewer N-insertions than the roughly 710-donor mean. According to an earlier analysis, most TCR beta V segments yielded productive rearrangements about 87% or about 30% of the time.

About this clone itself: Its specificity is unknown.

V lost 3 bases and J lost 6; bases outside the gene matches: 3. Per germline, CDR1 MRHNA and CDR2 SNTAGT. The CDR3 covers 14 residues. Use of 60 Vbeta and 13 Jbeta primers characterized the PCR. Produced via immunoSEQ multiplex PCR; TCRdb's table is partial and in-frame only. The data hold about 94,000 clones, with 81% observed a single time. The chain is built from TRBV6-4 and TRBJ1-2, with 11 bases fitting TRBD1. The sequenced material came from PBMCs. This clonotype was sampled from a human donor in good health. CDR3 bases: TGTGCCAGCAGTGAGGACAGGGGGCGGCATGGCTACACCTTC. Translating gives CASSEDRGRHGYTF.